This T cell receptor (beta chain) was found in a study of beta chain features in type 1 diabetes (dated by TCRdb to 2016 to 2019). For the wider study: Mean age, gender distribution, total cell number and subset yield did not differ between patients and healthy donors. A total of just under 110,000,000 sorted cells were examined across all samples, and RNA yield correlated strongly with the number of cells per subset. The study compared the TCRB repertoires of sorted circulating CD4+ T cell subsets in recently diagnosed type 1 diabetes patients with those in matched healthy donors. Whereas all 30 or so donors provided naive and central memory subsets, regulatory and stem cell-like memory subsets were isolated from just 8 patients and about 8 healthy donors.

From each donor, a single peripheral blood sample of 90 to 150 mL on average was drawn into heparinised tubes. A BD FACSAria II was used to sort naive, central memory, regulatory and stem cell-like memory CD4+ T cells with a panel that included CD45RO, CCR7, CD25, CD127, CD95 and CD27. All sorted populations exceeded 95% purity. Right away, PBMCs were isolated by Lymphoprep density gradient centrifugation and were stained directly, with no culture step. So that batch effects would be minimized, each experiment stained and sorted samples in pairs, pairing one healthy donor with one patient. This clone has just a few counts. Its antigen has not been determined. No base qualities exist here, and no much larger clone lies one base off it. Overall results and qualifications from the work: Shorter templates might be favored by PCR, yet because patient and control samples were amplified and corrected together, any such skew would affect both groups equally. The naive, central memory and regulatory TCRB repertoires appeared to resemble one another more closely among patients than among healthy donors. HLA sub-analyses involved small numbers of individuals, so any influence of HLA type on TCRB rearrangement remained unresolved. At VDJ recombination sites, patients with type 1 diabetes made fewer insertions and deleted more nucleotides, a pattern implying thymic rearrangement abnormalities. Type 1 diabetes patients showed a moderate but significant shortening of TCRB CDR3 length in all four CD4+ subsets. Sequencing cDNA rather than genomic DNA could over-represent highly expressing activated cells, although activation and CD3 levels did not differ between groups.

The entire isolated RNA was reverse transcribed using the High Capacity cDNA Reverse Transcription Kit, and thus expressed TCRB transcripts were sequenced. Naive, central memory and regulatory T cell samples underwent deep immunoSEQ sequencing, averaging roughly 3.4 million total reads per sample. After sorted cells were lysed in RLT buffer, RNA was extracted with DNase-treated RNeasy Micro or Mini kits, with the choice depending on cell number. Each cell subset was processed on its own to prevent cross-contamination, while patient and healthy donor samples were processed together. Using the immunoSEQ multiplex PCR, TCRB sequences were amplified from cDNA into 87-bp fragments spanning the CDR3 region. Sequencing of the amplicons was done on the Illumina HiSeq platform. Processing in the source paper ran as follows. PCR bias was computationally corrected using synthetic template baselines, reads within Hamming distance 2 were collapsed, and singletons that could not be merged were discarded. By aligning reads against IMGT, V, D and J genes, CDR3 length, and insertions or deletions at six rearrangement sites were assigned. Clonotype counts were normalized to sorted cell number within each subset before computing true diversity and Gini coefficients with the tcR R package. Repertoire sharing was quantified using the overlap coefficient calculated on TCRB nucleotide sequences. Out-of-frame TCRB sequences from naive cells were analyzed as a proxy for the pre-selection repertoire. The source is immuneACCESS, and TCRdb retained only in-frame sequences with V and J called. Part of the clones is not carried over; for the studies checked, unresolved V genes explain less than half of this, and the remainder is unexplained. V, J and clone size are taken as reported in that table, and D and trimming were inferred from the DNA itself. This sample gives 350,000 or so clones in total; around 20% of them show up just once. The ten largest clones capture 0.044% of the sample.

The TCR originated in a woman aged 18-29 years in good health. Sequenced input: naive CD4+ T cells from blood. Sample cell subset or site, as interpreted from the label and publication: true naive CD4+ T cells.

The CDR3: CASSQAPRGTNEKLFF. The DNA sequence is TGCGCCAGCAGCCAAGCCCCTAGGGGAACTAATGAAAAACTGTTTTTT. This receptor chain uses TRBV4-3 and TRBJ1-4; tentative D gene TRBD1, with 5 bases matching. Deletion took 1 base off V and 1 base off J, with a span of 10 bases between the germline ends. Reading from cysteine to phenylalanine, the CDR3 counts 16 amino acids. Only the CDR3 region is kept as DNA, spanning 48 bases read in frame from base 1. CDR1 and CDR2 were assigned from the germline V gene as LGHNA and YSLEER.